A selection of T cell receptor beta chains follows, all from one sample in a study of blood T cell repertoires in COVID-19. The assay was immunoSEQ multiplex PCR, and TCRdb's table has in-frame clones only and misses some. This sample has some 95,000 clones; 80% to 90% occur once, and the top ten carry approximately 1.2%. Sequencing was performed on peripheral blood. The receptors shown here come from an elderly man with active or convalescent COVID-19. The CDR3 runs from the conserved cysteine through the conserved F or W. D genes are given only for firm matches. Clone size, where shown, is once, few, many, or a class for clones that have expanded.

j_call,v_call,clone_size,d_call,cdr3_aa,cdr3_nt
TRBJ2-3,TRBV5-1,once,-,CASSQNLLGTDTQYF,TGCGCCAGCAGCCAGAACCTCCTCGGCACAGATACGCAGTATTTT
TRBJ2-1,TRBV10-3,-,TRBD2,CAISPTSGPYNEQFF,TGTGCCATCAGTCCGACTAGCGGGCCGTACAATGAGCAGTTCTTC
TRBJ1-4,TRBV6-5,-,TRBD1,CASKGQGATNEKLFF,TGTGCCAGCAAAGGACAGGGGGCAACTAATGAAAAACTGTTTTTT
TRBJ2-5,TRBV19,-,-,CASSISGVETQYF,TGTGCCAGTAGTATATCCGGGGTAGAGACCCAGTACTTC
TRBJ2-2,TRBV28,-,-,CASSLSSGWGTGELFF,TGTGCCAGCAGTTTGAGTTCGGGATGGGGCACCGGGGAGCTGTTTTTT
TRBJ2-7,TRBV19,-,TRBD2,CAVGLAGGPYEQYF,TGTGCTGTGGGACTAGCGGGAGGGCCCTACGAGCAGTACTTC
TRBJ2-2,TRBV19,-,TRBD2,CASSMRETTGELFF,TGTGCCAGTAGTATGCGGGAGACCACCGGGGAGCTGTTTTTT
TRBJ1-1,TRBV5-4,-,TRBD1,CASSPPGTERLTEAFF,TGTGCCAGCAGCCCCCCCGGGACAGAACGCCTCACTGAAGCTTTCTTT
TRBJ2-3,TRBV5-1,-,TRBD2,CASSRASGTSTDTQYF,TGCGCCAGCTCCCGGGCTAGCGGGACCAGCACAGATACGCAGTATTTT
TRBJ2-4,TRBV9,-,-,CACPRSSGNIQYF,TGTGCCTGCCCGCGAAGTAGCGGAAACATTCAGTACTTC
TRBJ2-7,TRBV9,once,TRBD1,CASSVGQGAYEQYF,TGTGCCAGCAGCGTAGGACAGGGGGCATACGAGCAGTACTTC
TRBJ2-1,TRBV6-4,-,TRBD2,CASSAFAGGYNEQFF,TGTGCCAGCAGTGCATTCGCGGGAGGCTACAATGAGCAGTTCTTC
TRBJ2-7,TRBV3-1/TRBV3-2,once,TRBD2,CASSQDTAGAWYEQYF,TGTGCCAGCAGCCAAGATACAGCGGGAGCATGGTACGAGCAGTACTTC
TRBJ2-7,TRBV25-1,-,-,CASSEPGDAMRGEQYF,TGTGCCAGCAGTGAACCAGGGGACGCAATGAGGGGCGAGCAGTACTTC
TRBJ2-1,TRBV5-5,-,-,CASSLGGRLEQFF,TGTGCCAGCAGCTTGGGGGGGCGTCTTGAGCAGTTCTTC
TRBJ2-1,TRBV4-2,-,TRBD2,CASSSEPGLVHEQFF,TGTGCCAGCAGCTCCGAACCGGGACTAGTCCATGAGCAGTTCTTC
TRBJ1-6,TRBV3-1/TRBV3-2,-,-,CASSQDQRNSPLHF,TGTGCCAGCAGCCAAGATCAGAGGAATTCACCCCTCCACTTT
TRBJ1-1,TRBV3-1/TRBV3-2,-,TRBD1,CASSLIPGQGAFF,TGTGCCAGCAGTCTTATTCCGGGACAGGGGGCTTTCTTT
TRBJ1-1,TRBV6-6,-,TRBD1,CASSNPLTGVTEAFF,TGTGCCAGCAGCAACCCCCTAACAGGGGTCACTGAAGCTTTCTTT
TRBJ2-5,TRBV5-4,once,-,CASSSDTLSETQYF,TGTGCCAGCAGCTCGGACACCCTGAGTGAGACCCAGTACTTC
TRBJ1-3,TRBV6-6,-,TRBD1,CASSPRQGSGNTIYF,TGTGCCAGCAGTCCCCGACAGGGCTCTGGAAACACCATATATTTT
TRBJ2-3,TRBV4-2,-,-,CASSQEVSGGTTDTQYF,TGTGCCAGCAGCCAAGAAGTCTCGGGCGGGACCACAGATACGCAGTATTTT
TRBJ2-7,TRBV7-3,medium-sized,TRBD1,CASSPDRVDSREQYF,TGTGCCAGCAGCCCCGACAGGGTCGATTCAAGGGAGCAGTACTTC
TRBJ2-1,TRBV5-4,-,TRBD2,CASSLSGGSTYNEQFF,TGTGCCAGCAGCTTGTCGGGCGGGAGCACCTACAATGAGCAGTTCTTC
TRBJ1-6,TRBV19,-,-,CASSISGTTGSSYNSPLHF,TGTGCCAGTAGTATCTCCGGGACAACTGGGAGTTCCTATAATTCACCCCTCCACTTT
TRBJ2-1,TRBV12-5,-,-,CASAVNEQFF,TGTGCTAGTGCAGTTAATGAGCAGTTCTTC
TRBJ2-1,TRBV9,-,-,CASSPRSDEQFF,TGTGCCAGCAGCCCCCGTTCCGATGAGCAGTTCTTC
TRBJ2-1,TRBV20-1,once,-,CSASYAGNNEQFF,TGCAGTGCTAGTTACGCGGGAAACAATGAGCAGTTCTTC
TRBJ2-7,TRBV7-2,-,-,CASSFSQGSYEQYF,TGTGCCAGCAGCTTCTCGCAGGGGTCCTACGAGCAGTACTTC
TRBJ2-7,TRBV10-3,-,TRBD2,CATRTSSHSYEQYF,TGTGCCACCCGGACTAGCTCACACTCCTACGAGCAGTACTTC
TRBJ2-4,TRBV7-2,-,TRBD1,CASSLLGGQGIVAKNIQYF,TGTGCCAGCAGCTTGCTAGGGGGACAGGGGATTGTCGCCAAAAACATTCAGTACTTC
TRBJ2-7,TRBV7-8,-,TRBD2,CASIRDGRAPYEQYF,TGTGCCAGCATCCGGGACGGGAGGGCACCCTACGAGCAGTACTTC
TRBJ1-1,TRBV3-1/TRBV3-2,-,-,CASSHATANTEAFF,TGTGCCAGCAGCCACGCGACAGCGAACACTGAAGCTTTCTTT
TRBJ2-7,TRBV5-1,few,-,CASSGGAHEQYF,TGCGCCAGCAGCGGAGGAGCCCACGAGCAGTACTTC
TRBJ1-2,TRBV29-1,-,-,CSVEAGTGYGYTF,TGCAGCGTGGAGGCAGGAACGGGGTATGGCTACACCTTC
TRBJ2-7,TRBV4-3,-,-,CASSQAPRDSYEQYF,TGCGCCAGCAGCCAAGCCCCAAGAGACTCCTACGAGCAGTACTTC
TRBJ2-3,TRBV11-2,-,TRBD2,CASSLGTSGSTDTQYF,TGTGCCAGCAGCTTAGGGACTAGCGGGAGCACAGATACGCAGTATTTT
TRBJ1-5,TRBV19,-,-,CASSMAVYSNQPQHF,TGTGCCAGTAGTATGGCAGTGTATAGCAATCAGCCCCAGCATTTT
TRBJ1-1,TRBV27,-,-,CASSLTTNTEAFF,TGTGCCAGCAGTTTAACAACAAACACTGAAGCTTTCTTT
TRBJ2-7,TRBV5-1,-,TRBD1,CASSRSGTGVGEQYF,TGCGCCAGCAGTAGGTCGGGGACAGGGGTCGGCGAGCAGTACTTC
TRBJ2-5,TRBV5-1,-,TRBD2,CASSLSVGREVETQYF,TGCGCCAGCAGCTTGTCAGTCGGGCGGGAGGTGGAGACCCAGTACTTC
TRBJ2-3,TRBV2,-,TRBD2,CASSDSSGRADTQYF,TGTGCCAGCAGCGATTCTAGCGGGAGAGCAGATACGCAGTATTTT
TRBJ2-5,TRBV6-2/TRBV6-3,-,-,CASSYPPSGWSRETQYF,TGTGCCAGCAGTTACCCTCCCAGCGGGTGGTCCCGGGAGACCCAGTACTTC
TRBJ2-1,TRBV6-2/TRBV6-3,-,TRBD2,CASSLSSGLATYNEQFF,TGTGCCAGCAGCCTCTCTTCGGGACTAGCGACCTACAATGAGCAGTTCTTC
TRBJ1-5,TRBV30,-,-,CAWSVTGVQPQHF,TGTGCCTGGAGTGTAACGGGGGTTCAGCCCCAGCATTTT
TRBJ1-1,TRBV5-4,-,-,CASSLDPTVNTEAFF,TGTGCCAGCAGCTTGGACCCAACGGTGAACACTGAAGCTTTCTTT
TRBJ2-1,TRBV7-7,-,-,CASSLTFGAGYNEQFF,TGTGCTAGCAGCTTAACGTTTGGAGCGGGCTACAATGAGCAGTTCTTC
TRBJ2-1,TRBV5-1,-,TRBD2,CASSLSLAGGSEQFF,TGCGCCAGCAGCTTGTCCCTAGCGGGAGGTAGTGAGCAGTTCTTC
TRBJ1-2,TRBV19,few,-,CASSSGQLLPYGYTF,TGTGCCAGTAGCTCAGGACAGCTATTACCCTATGGCTACACCTTC
TRBJ2-2,TRBV7-2,few,TRBD1,CASSLGQGDTGELFF,TGTGCCAGCAGCTTGGGACAGGGCGACACCGGGGAGCTGTTTTTT
TRBJ1-5,TRBV30,-,TRBD1,CACDRTGGGQPQHF,TGTGCCTGCGACAGGACAGGGGGCGGTCAGCCCCAGCATTTT
TRBJ1-5,TRBV4-1,-,-,CASSQEGRGTQPQHF,TGCGCCAGCAGCCAAGAAGGCAGGGGAACACAGCCCCAGCATTTT